One sample yielded the 30 T cell receptor beta chains listed below, sequenced in a study of response to subunit inactivated influenza vaccine. TCRdb redid the calling of the RT-PCR reads with MiXCR, one entry per CDR3 protein. The sample has under 200,000 distinct CDR3 sequences, over 9.5% seen once; the top ten hold approximately 30%. The sample was also linked to a second study, of T cells expressing NK-cell markers. That paper notes: cDNA encoding TCR beta was synthesized via 5'RACE template switching incorporating UMIs.

The specimen was CD8+ T cells sorted from PBMCs, collected 11 to 12 days after vaccination. The source is a man aged 45-60 years who received an inactivated influenza vaccine.

This clonotype was seen a few times. The chain employs TRBV10-3 and TRBJ2-5, with a weak D call TRBD1 (6 bases). V lost 3 bases to trimming and J lost 5 bases, with 19 bases between them. The CDR3 runs 16 residues. CDR1 is ENHRY and CDR2 is SYGVKD in the germline V gene. The CDR3 protein is CAISDLGRGEDETQYF. For the CDR3, the DNA is TGTGCCATCAGTGATCTCGGCAGGGGTGAGGACGAGACCCAGTACTTC.

The genes are TRBV4-2 and TRBJ2-3, with 9 nucleotides matching TRBD1. Germline trimming cut 4 bases from V and 0 bases from J; bases unmatched to any gene: 2. Germline lookup yields CDR1 LGHNA and CDR2 YNFKEQ. This CDR3 is built from 15 residues. Here the CDR3 DNA reads TGTGCCAGCAGCCCCGGGACAGGGAGCACAGATACGCAGTATTTT. It translates to CASSPGTGSTDTQYF.

This clonotype came up a few times. In DNA form, the CDR3 reads TGCGCCAGCAGCCAAGATCCTAGTCAAGCCTACGAGCAGTACTTC. This encodes CASSQDPSQAYEQYF. V and J are TRBV4-3 and TRBJ2-7; D is unclear. The CDR3 runs to 15 residues. V dropped 0 bases and J dropped 2 bases, with 11 bases sitting between them. Germline CDR1 and CDR2: LGHNA and YSLEER.

This clonotype showed up just a few times. This chain links TRBV30 with TRBJ2-1; D possibly uses TRBD1 or TRBD2 (5 bases each). Trimming cost V 4 bases and J 4 bases, with 14 bases left between them. There are 14 residues in the CDR3. Germline V gene data show CDR1 as GTSNPN and CDR2 as SVGIG (reference sequence). The CDR3 DNA sequence: TGTGCCTGGAACTCAGGGACCGTTTACAATGAGCAGTTCTTC. Its translation: CAWNSGTVYNEQFF.

In its sample, this clonotype was seen a few times. The chain has TRBV4-2 and TRBJ1-1; D is undetermined. CDR3 length equals 12 residues. CDR1 and CDR2 (germline): LGHNA, YNFKEQ. Trimming stripped 3 bases from V and 6 bases from J, with 8 bases between. The CDR3 here is CASSHDGAEAFF. The CDR3, as DNA: TGTGCCAGCAGCCATGATGGCGCTGAAGCTTTCTTT.

V and J are TRBV27 and TRBJ2-1, with 9 bases identical to TRBD2. From germline, CDR1 is MNHEY and CDR2 SMNVEV (reference sequence). The CDR3 runs to 17 residues. V was pared by 7 bases and J by 1 base, with 11 bases of the junction left unmatched. This chain's CDR3 is CASTFSAGGPSYNEQFF. The DNA of the CDR3 is TGTGCCAGCACCTTTTCGGCGGGAGGGCCTTCCTACAATGAGCAGTTCTTC.

Only a few counts were recorded for this clonotype. The rearrangement joins TRBV5-5 to TRBJ2-1; 9 positions agree with TRBD2. V lost 0 bases to trimming and J lost 16 bases; unmatched junction nucleotides: 14. The V gene's germline CDR1 is SGHKS and CDR2 YYEKEE (reference sequence). The CDR3 runs 15 residues. The CDR3 bases are TGTGCCAGCAGCTTGGCCGGAGGTGGGACTAGCAGTTATTTCTTC. Protein product: CASSLAGGGTSSYFF.

As DNA, the CDR3 is TGTGCCAGCAGTTACCCGGCAGGGTCGGGGGGCGAGCAGTACTTC. Its protein is CASSYPAGSGGEQYF. The chain recombines TRBV6-5 with TRBJ2-7, with 7 bases lining up with TRBD2. Germline assignment: CDR1 MNHEY and CDR2 SVGAGI. The ends lost 2 bases at V and 6 bases at J; junction bases unmatched: 10. The CDR3 is 15 amino acids.

This clonotype was seen more than once but under ten times. The chain employs TRBV12-3 or TRBV12-4 and TRBJ2-3, with D unresolved. The CDR3 spans 12 residues. V dropped 3 bases and J dropped 3 bases, with 4 bases sitting between them. In nucleotides, the CDR3 is TGTGCCAGCAGTTTGTTTACAGATACGCAGTATTTT. Protein sequence: CASSLFTDTQYF.

J is TRBJ2-5 and V is TRBV7-9; TRBD2 might be the D (6 bases). The CDR3 runs 13 residues. V was clipped by 4 bases and J by 4 bases, with 10 bases between them. The germline V gene has CDR1 SEHNR and CDR2 FQNEAQ (reference sequence). The CDR3 region has the DNA TGTGCCAGCAGCTCTCGGGGAGGAGAGACCCAGTACTTC. Translated, it gives CASSSRGGETQYF. Based on the CDR3 plus reference TRBV7-9 and TRBJ2-5, the full variable domain is DTGVSQNPRHKITKRGQNVTFRCDPISEHNRLYWYRQTLGQGPEFLTYFQNEAQLEKSRLLSDRFSAERPKGSFSTLEIQRTEQGDSAMYLCASSSRGGETQYFGPGTRLLVL.

The rearrangement links TRBV28 to TRBJ1-2; D unclear. Trimming removed 2 bases from V and 8 bases from J, with 12 bases in between. Looked up from germline, CDR1 is MDHEN and CDR2 is SYDVKM. The CDR3 has 13 residues. CDR3 bases: TGTGCCAGCAGTTTAAATCCTGTGGGGGGCTACACCTTC. Its translation is CASSLNPVGGYTF.

This clonotype was counted a few times. The chain uses TRBV29-1 and TRBJ1-1, with D tentatively TRBD1 (6 bases). Germline V gives CDR1 SQVTM, CDR2 ANQGSEA. The CDR3 is 14 residues long. Trimming shortened V by 3 bases and J by 4 bases, and 15 bases separated the two germline ends. CDR3 coding DNA: TGCAGCGTTGATTGGCAGGGGTTAGGCACTGAAGCTTTCTTT. Its translation is CSVDWQGLGTEAFF.

This clonotype has ten or more counts. The DNA of the CDR3 is TGCAGTGCCAGCGGACAGGGGGTTTATGGCTACACCTTC. It is translated as CSASGQGVYGYTF. The rearrangement uses TRBV20-1 and TRBJ1-2, with 10 bases that match TRBD1. The CDR3 covers 13 residues. The trim removed 6 bases at V and 5 bases at J, leaving 6 bases unmatched. Germline CDR1 and CDR2: DFQATT and SNEGSKA (reference sequence).

This clonotype was found a few times. This rearrangement joins TRBV5-6 to TRBJ1-2; 12 bases align to TRBD1. The ends lost 6 bases at V and 2 bases at J; junction bases unmatched: 5. The CDR3 spans 15 residues. The germline CDR1 and CDR2 sequences are SGHDT and YYEEEE. As DNA, the CDR3 is TGTGCCAGCAAAGCCGGGACAGGGGGCAACTATGGCTACACCTTC. The encoded protein is CASKAGTGGNYGYTF.

The CDR3 loop is CASSTGLLYNEQFF. For the CDR3, the DNA is TGTGCCAGCAGTACGGGACTACTGTACAATGAGCAGTTCTTC. This chain uses TRBV6-1 with TRBJ2-1, with 7 bases identical to TRBD2. The CDR3 extends over 14 amino acids. From germline, CDR1 is MNHNS and CDR2 SASEGT. V shed 5 bases and J 4 bases; nucleotides not matched to a gene: 5.

This clonotype was recorded at least ten times. The chain carries TRBV25-1 and TRBJ2-3, with D hard to call. Deletions cut 7 bases from V and 0 bases from J, with 11 bases between. The V gene's germline CDR1 is MGHDK and CDR2 SYGVNS. The CDR3 has 14 amino acids. The CDR3 loop reads CASIPAGSTDTQYF. In DNA form, the CDR3 reads TGTGCCAGCATTCCGGCAGGAAGCACAGATACGCAGTATTTT.

Many counts were recorded for this clonotype. The CDR3 reads CSATTGTFDTDTQYF. In DNA form, the CDR3 reads TGCAGTGCTACAACCGGGACATTTGACACAGATACGCAGTATTTT. The chain recombines TRBV20-1 with TRBJ2-3; weak D call: TRBD1 (6 bases). CDR3 length equals 15 residues. The V gene lost 4 bases and the J gene lost 2 bases, with 16 bases spanning the gap. Looked up from germline, CDR1 is DFQATT and CDR2 is SNEGSKA (reference sequence).

This rearrangement joins TRBV2 to TRBJ2-5; the D is unclear. This CDR3 has 15 residues. CDR1 SNHLY and CDR2 FYNNEI come from the germline V gene. Between the trimmed V and J ends, which lost 6 bases and 4 bases, there was a span of 18 bases. CDR3 coding DNA: TGTGCCAGCAGCCCACCCTCGTCCGGGTTAGAGACCCAGTACTTC. It yields the protein CASSPPSSGLETQYF.

J is TRBJ1-1 and V is TRBV29-1; no clear D gene. The V and J ends lost 5 bases and 0 bases respectively, with 19 bases between them. This CDR3 region has 16 residues. Germline loops: CDR1 SQVTM, CDR2 ANQGSEA. The CDR3 DNA reads as TGCAGCGTTCCCCCTACCCCCGGTTGGGTGAACACTGAAGCTTTCTTT. Its protein is CSVPPTPGWVNTEAFF. Looking up the rest from reference TRBV29-1 and TRBJ1-1 gives the full variable domain: SAVISQKPSRDICQRGTSLTIQCQVDSQVTMMFWYRQQPGQSLTLIATANQGSEATYESGFVIDKFPISRPNLTFSTLTVSNMSPEDSSIYLCSVPPTPGWVNTEAFFGQGTRLTVV.

This clonotype showed up just a few times. The genes are TRBV2 and TRBJ2-7; D is uncertain. Germline lookup yields CDR1 SNHLY and CDR2 FYNNEI. CDR3 length: 14 amino acids. V was clipped by 3 bases and J by 2 bases, with 11 bases between them. The CDR3 region has the DNA TGTGCCAGCAGTGAGGGTCACGGTACCTACGAGCAGTACTTC. It is translated as CASSEGHGTYEQYF.

The sample holds a few counts of this clonotype. The rearrangement joins TRBV7-8 to TRBJ2-7; tentative D call: TRBD1 (5 bases). This CDR3 spans 13 amino acids. V lost 1 base and J 4 bases, leaving 8 bases between the germline ends. Per germline, CDR1 SGHVS and CDR2 FQNEAQ. This CDR3 reads CASSLVRGYEQYF. DNA for the CDR3: TGTGCCAGCAGCTTAGTTAGGGGATACGAGCAGTACTTC.

This clonotype was seen a handful of times. The genes are TRBV6-2 or TRBV6-3 and TRBJ1-5; D call uncertain. Trimming stripped 5 bases from V and 2 bases from J, with 10 bases between. Germline CDR1 reads MNHEY; CDR2 reads SVGEGT. The CDR3 is 14 amino acids. CDR3 sequence reads: CASSAPGRNQPQHF. The CDR3 DNA is TGTGCCAGCAGTGCTCCGGGCCGCAATCAGCCCCAGCATTTT.

This clonotype has a handful of counts. V gene TRBV27 combines with J gene TRBJ2-1; TRBD1 agrees at 10 bases. This CDR3 has 18 residues. V shed 3 bases and J 4 bases; nucleotides not matched to a gene: 12. Germline V gives CDR1 MNHEY, CDR2 SMNVEV (reference sequence). This CDR3 is CASSLGVPGQGFYNEQFF. The CDR3 DNA reads TGTGCCAGCAGTTTGGGGGTACCGGGACAGGGGTTTTACAATGAGCAGTTCTTC.

This clonotype was seen a few times. CDR3 coding DNA: TGTGCCAGCAGCCAAGGCATCTCCCAGGGGCGCGAATCCTCCTACAATGAGCAGTTCTTC. Translated: CASSQGISQGRESSYNEQFF. This chain connects TRBV4-2 to TRBJ2-1, with D maybe TRBD1 (6 bases). The CDR3 spans 20 residues. V was shortened by 1 base and J by 0 bases, with 22 bases between the two germline ends. Germline V gives CDR1 LGHNA, CDR2 YNFKEQ.

Only a few counts were recorded for this clonotype. V is TRBV20-1 and J is TRBJ2-1; the match to TRBD1 covers 9 bases. Per the germline V gene, CDR1 is DFQATT and CDR2 is SNEGSKA (reference sequence). The CDR3 is made up of 15 amino acids. V gave up 1 base and J gave up 2 bases; unmatched junction bases: 3. Here the CDR3 reads CSARVGDRAYNEQFF. The CDR3, as DNA: TGCAGTGCTAGAGTCGGGGACAGGGCCTACAATGAGCAGTTCTTC.

The rearrangement links TRBV5-1 to TRBJ2-1; 7 nucleotides align to TRBD2. From germline, CDR1 is SGHRS and CDR2 YFSETQ. The junction had 5 bases not matched to a gene; V was cut back by 0 bases and J by 5 bases. This CDR3 is 15 amino acids long. CDR3 sequence reads: CASSLGVGGDNEQFF. CDR3 in DNA: TGCGCCAGCAGCTTGGGCGTGGGAGGGGACAATGAGCAGTTCTTC.

J is TRBJ2-7 and V is TRBV30, with no clear D. The CDR3 totals 11 residues. V lost 2 bases, J lost 2 bases, and 4 bases lay in between. Germline CDR1 is GTSNPN and CDR2 is SVGIG (reference sequence). The CDR3 spells CAWSIAYEQYF. The DNA of the CDR3 is TGTGCCTGGAGTATAGCCTACGAGCAGTACTTC.

The chain has TRBV24-1 and TRBJ2-3; D uncertain. Germline lookup yields CDR1 KGHDR and CDR2 SFDVKD. There are 16 residues in the CDR3. V gave up 1 base and J gave up 2 bases, with 12 bases separating them. Here the CDR3 reads CATSDFPSLDTDTQYF. CDR3 DNA: TGTGCCACCAGTGATTTCCCAAGTCTGGACACAGATACGCAGTATTTT.

This clonotype was counted between two and nine times. The chain has TRBV11-3 and TRBJ2-7, with 10 bases aligning to TRBD1. Germline CDR1 SGHNT, CDR2 YENEEA. V was clipped by 4 bases and J by 5 bases; unmatched bases: 11. The CDR3 is made up of 16 amino acids. The CDR3 DNA sequence: TGTGCCAGCAGCTCGCCCGTGGGACAGGGGAGGCACGAGCAGTACTTC. Amino acid sequence: CASSSPVGQGRHEQYF.

This clonotype has just a few counts. This CDR3 reads CASSQQGPAYEQYF. CDR3 DNA sequence: TGCGCCAGCAGCCAGCAGGGGCCAGCCTACGAGCAGTACTTC. V and J are TRBV5-1 and TRBJ2-7; a possible D gene is TRBD1 (6 bases). The CDR3 contains 14 residues. The ends were cut back, 4 bases at V and 2 bases at J, with 13 bases in the middle. Germline V CDR1 and CDR2: SGHRS, YFSETQ.